This T cell receptor beta chain comes out of a study of CD8 T cells in ankylosing spondylitis. This clonotype was observed a handful of times. Its specificity is unknown. General study results and limits: As for the disease-linked clones, they showed a CD8+ phenotype and occurred at relatively low frequencies in peripheral blood.

CDR1 is SQVTM and CDR2 is ANQGSEA in the germline V gene. V lost 3 bases, J lost 6 bases, and 4 bases stayed unmatched. The CDR3 sequence is 14 residues long. MiXCR was run by TCRdb on the 5' RACE reads, yielding one entry per CDR3 protein. The repertoire has 240,000 or so distinct CDR3 sequences, roughly 10% of them found once; the top ten carry around 7%. Sequencing was carried out using blood, either unsorted or a sorted T cell fraction (not recorded which). V is TRBV29-1 and J is TRBJ2-2, with TRBD1 identical over 10 bases. The sequence derives from a male donor with ankylosing spondylitis or in good health (not recorded which). Here the CDR3 reads CSVEDRGLAGELFF. The DNA for the CDR3 is TGCAGCGTTGAGGACAGGGGGTTAGCCGGGGAGCTGTTTTTT.